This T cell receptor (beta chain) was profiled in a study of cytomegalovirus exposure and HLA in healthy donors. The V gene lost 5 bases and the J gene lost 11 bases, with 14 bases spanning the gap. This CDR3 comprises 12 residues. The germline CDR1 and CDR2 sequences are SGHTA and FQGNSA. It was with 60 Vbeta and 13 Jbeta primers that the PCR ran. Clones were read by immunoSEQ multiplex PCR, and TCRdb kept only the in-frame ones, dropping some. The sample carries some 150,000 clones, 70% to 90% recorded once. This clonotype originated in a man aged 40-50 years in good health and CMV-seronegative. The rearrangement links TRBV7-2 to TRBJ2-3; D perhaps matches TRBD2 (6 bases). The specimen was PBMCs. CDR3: CASSPRDGLQYF. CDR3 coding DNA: TGTGCCAGCAGCCCGCGGGACGGCCTGCAGTATTTT.